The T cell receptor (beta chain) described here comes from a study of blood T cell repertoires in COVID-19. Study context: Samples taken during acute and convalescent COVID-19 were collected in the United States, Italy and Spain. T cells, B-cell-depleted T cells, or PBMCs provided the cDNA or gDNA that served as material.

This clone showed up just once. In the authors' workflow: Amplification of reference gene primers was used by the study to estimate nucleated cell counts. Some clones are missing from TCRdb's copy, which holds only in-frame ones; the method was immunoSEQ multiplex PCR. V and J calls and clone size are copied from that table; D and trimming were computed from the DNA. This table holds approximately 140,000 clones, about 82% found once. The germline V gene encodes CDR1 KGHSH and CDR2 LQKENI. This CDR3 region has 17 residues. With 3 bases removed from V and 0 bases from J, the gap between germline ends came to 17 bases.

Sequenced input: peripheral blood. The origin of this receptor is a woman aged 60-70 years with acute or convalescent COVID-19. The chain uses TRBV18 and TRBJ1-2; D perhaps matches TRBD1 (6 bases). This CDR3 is CASSPNSPWDTNYGYTF. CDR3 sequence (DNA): TGTGCCAGCTCACCGAATTCGCCATGGGACACTAACTATGGCTACACCTTC.